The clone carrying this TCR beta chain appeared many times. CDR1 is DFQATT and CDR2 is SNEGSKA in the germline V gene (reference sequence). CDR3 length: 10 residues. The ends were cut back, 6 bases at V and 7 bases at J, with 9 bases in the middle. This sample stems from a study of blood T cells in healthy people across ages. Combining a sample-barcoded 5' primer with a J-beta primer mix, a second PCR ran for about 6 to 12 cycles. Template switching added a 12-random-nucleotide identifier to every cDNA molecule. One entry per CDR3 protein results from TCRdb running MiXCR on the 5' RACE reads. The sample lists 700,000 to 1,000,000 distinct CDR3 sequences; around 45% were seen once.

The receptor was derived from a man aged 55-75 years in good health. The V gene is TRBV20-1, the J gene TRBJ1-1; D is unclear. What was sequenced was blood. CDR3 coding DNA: TGCAGTGCCCCTACCTATGAAGCTTTCTTT. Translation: CSAPTYEAFF.